This paragraph covers one TCR beta chain sequence. Its antigen remains unidentified. Deletions cut 4 bases from V and 5 bases from J, with 12 bases between. CDR1 is SGHNT, CDR2 YYREEE, per germline (reference sequence). The CDR3 is made up of 14 amino acids. Here immunoSEQ multiplex PCR was the method, and the copy in TCRdb shows in-frame clones only, minus some. The sample has 120,000 or so clones, 70% to 90% seen once. These data originate in a study of T cell responses to AZD1222 COVID-19 vaccine. Study-wide findings and caveats: Regions 160-218 and 743-854 dominated among vaccine-associated CD4 TCRs spanning spike. Donors were mostly white British, more females; clonal diversity possibly underestimated. In the spike-specific TCR repertoire, nearly half reportedly target unmutated variant regions.

The clonotype originates from an adult in good health. This chain connects TRBV5-4 to TRBJ2-2; D may be TRBD2 (6 bases). The source was peripheral blood, collected on day 0 of AZD1222 vaccination. The CDR3: CASSIAGGTGELFF. In DNA, the CDR3 is TGTGCCAGCAGCATAGCTGGAGGGACCGGGGAGCTGTTTTTT. Supplemented by reference TRBV5-4 and TRBJ2-2, the full variable domain reads ETGVTQSPTHLIKTRGQQVTLRCSSQSGHNTVSWYQQALGQGPQFIFQYYREEENGRGNFPPRFSGLQFPNYSSELNVNALELDDSALYLCASSIAGGTGELFFGEGSRLTVL.